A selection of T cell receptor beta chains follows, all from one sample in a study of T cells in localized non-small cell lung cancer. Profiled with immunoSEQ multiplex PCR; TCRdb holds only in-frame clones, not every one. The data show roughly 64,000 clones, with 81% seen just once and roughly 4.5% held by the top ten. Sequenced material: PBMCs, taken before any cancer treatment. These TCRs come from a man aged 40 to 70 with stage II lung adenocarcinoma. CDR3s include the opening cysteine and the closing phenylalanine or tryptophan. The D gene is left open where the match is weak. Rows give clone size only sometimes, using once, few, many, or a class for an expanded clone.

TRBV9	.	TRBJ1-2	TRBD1	CASTTGTGVSGYTF	TGTGCCAGCACAACCGGGACAGGGGTTAGTGGCTACACCTTC
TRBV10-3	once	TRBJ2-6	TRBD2	CATRTSGSLSSGANVLTF	TGTGCCACCCGAACTAGCGGGAGCCTCTCCTCTGGGGCCAACGTCCTGACTTTC
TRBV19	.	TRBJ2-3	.	CASSIGALTDTQYF	TGTGCCAGTAGTATTGGGGCACTCACAGATACGCAGTATTTT
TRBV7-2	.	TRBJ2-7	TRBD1	CASSPTGGLYEQYF	TGTGCCAGCAGCCCTACAGGGGGATTGTACGAGCAGTACTTC
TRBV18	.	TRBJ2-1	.	CASSPAWASESEQFF	TGTGCCAGCTCACCAGCCTGGGCTAGCGAGAGTGAGCAGTTCTTC
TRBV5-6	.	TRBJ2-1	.	CASSLGEDYYNEQFF	TGTGCCAGCAGCTTGGGGGAGGACTACTACAATGAGCAGTTCTTC
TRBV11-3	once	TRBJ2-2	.	CASSLEQGPGDPTGELFF	TGTGCCAGCAGCTTAGAGCAGGGTCCGGGGGATCCCACCGGGGAGCTGTTTTTT
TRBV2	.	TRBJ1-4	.	CASLGGPNEKLFF	TGTGCCAGCTTGGGGGGCCCTAATGAAAAACTGTTTTTT
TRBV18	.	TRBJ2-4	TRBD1	CASSPPMGQGRVLAKNIQYF	TGTGCCAGCTCACCACCGATGGGACAGGGGAGAGTTCTAGCCAAAAACATTCAGTACTTC
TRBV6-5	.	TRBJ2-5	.	CASSPHQETQYF	TGTGCCAGCAGCCCCCACCAAGAGACCCAGTACTTC
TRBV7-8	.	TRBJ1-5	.	CASSLGRHRSGNQPQHF	TGTGCCAGCAGCTTAGGACGACACAGGTCGGGAAATCAGCCCCAGCATTTT
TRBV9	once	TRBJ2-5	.	CASSLGPLEETQYF	TGTGCCAGCAGCTTAGGACCACTAGAAGAGACCCAGTACTTC
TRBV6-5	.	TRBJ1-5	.	CASRAGSNQPQHF	TGTGCCAGCCGGGCGGGTAGCAATCAGCCCCAGCATTTT
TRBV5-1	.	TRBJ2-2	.	CASSFDGSQRSGELFF	TGCGCCAGCAGCTTTGACGGGAGTCAGAGAAGCGGGGAGCTGTTTTTT
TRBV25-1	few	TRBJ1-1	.	CASRGQGGTEAFF	TGTGCCAGCAGAGGGCAGGGCGGGACTGAAGCTTTCTTT
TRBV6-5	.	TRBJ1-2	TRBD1	CASTQRQGRNGYTF	TGTGCCAGCACCCAAAGACAGGGACGAAATGGCTACACCTTC
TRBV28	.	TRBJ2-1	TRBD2	CASSAMGGRARFYEQFF	TGTGCCAGCAGCGCGATGGGCGGGAGGGCCAGATTTTATGAGCAGTTCTTC
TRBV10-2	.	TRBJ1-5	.	CASSLNIRDSNQPQHF	TGCGCCAGCAGTCTTAACATCCGGGACAGCAATCAGCCCCAGCATTTT
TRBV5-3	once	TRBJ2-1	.	CARSPARDWSYNEQFF	TGTGCCAGAAGCCCCGCGCGGGACTGGTCCTACAATGAGCAGTTCTTC
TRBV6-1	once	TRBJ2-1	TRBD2	CASSEFGTSDYNEQFF	TGTGCCAGCAGTGAGTTTGGGACTAGCGACTACAATGAGCAGTTCTTC
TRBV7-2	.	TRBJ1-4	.	CASSLQGRASEKLFF	TGTGCCAGCAGCTTACAGGGTAGGGCGAGTGAAAAACTGTTTTTT
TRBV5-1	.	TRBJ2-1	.	CASSFRDDEQFF	TGCGCCAGCAGCTTCCGCGACGATGAGCAGTTCTTC
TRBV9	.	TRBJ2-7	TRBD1	CASSGTGPMLGEQYF	TGTGCCAGCAGCGGGACAGGGCCCATGCTTGGCGAGCAGTACTTC
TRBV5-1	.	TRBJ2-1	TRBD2	CASRLAGDYNEQFF	TGCGCCAGCAGGTTAGCGGGAGACTACAATGAGCAGTTCTTC
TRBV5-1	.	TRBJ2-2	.	CASSPRASDGELFF	TGCGCCAGCAGCCCCCGGGCCTCCGACGGGGAGCTGTTTTTT
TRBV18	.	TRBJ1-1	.	CASSPPFTEAFF	TGTGCCAGCTCACCCCCGTTCACTGAAGCTTTCTTT
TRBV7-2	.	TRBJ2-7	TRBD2	CASSLVGLAGLEQYF	TGTGCCAGCAGCTTAGTCGGGCTAGCGGGACTAGAGCAGTACTTC
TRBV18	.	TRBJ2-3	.	CASSPPASGGPDTQYF	TGTGCCAGCTCACCACCTGCCTCTGGCGGCCCGGATACGCAGTATTTT
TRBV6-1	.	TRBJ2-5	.	CASSEMVPGRETQYF	TGTGCCAGCAGTGAAATGGTGCCGGGACGTGAGACCCAGTACTTC
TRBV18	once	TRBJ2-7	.	CASSPKSLRTLFSYEQYF	TGTGCCAGCTCACCAAAGTCGCTCCGGACACTCTTTTCCTACGAGCAGTACTTC
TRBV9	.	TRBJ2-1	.	CASSVGIAPTEQFF	TGTGCCAGCAGCGTAGGCATCGCTCCTACCGAGCAGTTCTTC
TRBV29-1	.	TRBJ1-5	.	CSVAGTESQPQHF	TGCAGCGTCGCCGGGACTGAGAGCCAGCCCCAGCATTTT
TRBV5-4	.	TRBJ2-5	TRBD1	CASSAGGHAQETQYF	TGTGCCAGCAGCGCAGGGGGACACGCACAAGAGACCCAGTACTTC
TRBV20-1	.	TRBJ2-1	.	CSARPFGEQFF	TGCAGTGCTAGACCCTTCGGTGAGCAGTTCTTC
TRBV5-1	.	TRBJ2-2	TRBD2	CASSYDGGMSTGELFF	TGCGCCAGCAGCTATGACGGGGGGATGAGCACCGGGGAGCTGTTTTTT
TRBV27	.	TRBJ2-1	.	CASSSPLNEQFF	TGTGCCAGCAGTTCCCCCCTGAATGAGCAGTTCTTC
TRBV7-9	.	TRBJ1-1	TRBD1	CACYRGETEAFF	TGTGCCTGCTACAGGGGAGAGACTGAAGCTTTCTTT
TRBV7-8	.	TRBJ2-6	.	CASSLGPSSGANVLTF	TGTGCCAGCAGCTTAGGCCCCAGCTCTGGGGCCAACGTCCTGACTTTC
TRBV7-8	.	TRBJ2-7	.	CASSLTKDEQYF	TGTGCCAGCAGCTTGACCAAGGACGAGCAGTACTTC
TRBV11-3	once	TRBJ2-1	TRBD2	CASSPSGGAYLRNEQFF	TGTGCCAGCAGCCCCTCGGGGGGAGCCTATTTGAGGAATGAGCAGTTCTTC
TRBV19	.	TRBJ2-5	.	CASSTPTKEETQYF	TGTGCCAGTAGTACCCCTACTAAGGAGGAGACCCAGTACTTC
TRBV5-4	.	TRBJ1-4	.	CASSAGRANEKLFF	TGTGCCAGCAGCGCGGGACGGGCGAATGAAAAACTGTTTTTT
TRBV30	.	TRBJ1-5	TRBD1	CAWSAGGPQHF	TGTGCCTGGAGTGCAGGGGGGCCCCAGCATTTT
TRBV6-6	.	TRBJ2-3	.	CASSYDATSTDTQYF	TGTGCCAGCAGTTACGACGCGACTAGCACAGATACGCAGTATTTT
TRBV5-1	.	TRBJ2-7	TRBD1	CASSFTGDSYEQYF	TGCGCCAGCAGCTTCACAGGGGATTCCTACGAGCAGTACTTC
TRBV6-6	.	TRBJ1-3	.	CASTSGATSGNTIYF	TGTGCCAGCACCTCAGGGGCGACCTCTGGAAACACCATATATTTT
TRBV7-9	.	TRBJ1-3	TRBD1	CASSLPQGASGNTIYF	TGTGCCAGCAGCTTACCCCAGGGGGCAAGTGGAAACACCATATATTTT
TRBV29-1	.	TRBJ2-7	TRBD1	CSVAPRQGDSYEQYF	TGCAGCGTTGCCCCCCGACAGGGGGACTCCTACGAGCAGTACTTC
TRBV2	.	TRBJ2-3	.	CASSLGHTDTQYF	TGTGCCAGCAGCCTCGGGCACACAGATACGCAGTATTTT
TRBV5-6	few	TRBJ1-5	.	CASSYLRGGSNQPQHF	TGTGCCAGCAGCTACCTCCGGGGAGGGAGCAATCAGCCCCAGCATTTT
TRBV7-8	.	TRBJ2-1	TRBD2	CASNVAGGPHNEQFF	TGTGCCAGCAACGTAGCGGGAGGGCCTCACAATGAGCAGTTCTTC
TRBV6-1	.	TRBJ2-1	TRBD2	CASRLAGEYNEQFF	TGTGCCTCACGACTAGCGGGAGAATACAATGAGCAGTTCTTC
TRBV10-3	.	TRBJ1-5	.	CAISDALPNQPQHF	TGTGCCATCAGTGATGCGTTGCCCAATCAGCCCCAGCATTTT
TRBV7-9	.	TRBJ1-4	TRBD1	CASSLTGFNEKLFF	TGTGCCAGCAGCCTGACAGGGTTTAATGAAAAACTGTTTTTT